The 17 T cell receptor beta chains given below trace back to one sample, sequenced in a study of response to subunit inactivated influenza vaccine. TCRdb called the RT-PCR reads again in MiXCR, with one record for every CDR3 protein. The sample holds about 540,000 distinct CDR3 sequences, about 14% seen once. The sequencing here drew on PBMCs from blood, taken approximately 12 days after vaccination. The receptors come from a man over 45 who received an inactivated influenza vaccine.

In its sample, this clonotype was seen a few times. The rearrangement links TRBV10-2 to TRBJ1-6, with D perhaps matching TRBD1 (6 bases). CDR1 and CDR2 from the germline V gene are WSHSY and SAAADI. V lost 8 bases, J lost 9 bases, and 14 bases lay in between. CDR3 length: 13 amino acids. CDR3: CASSGSGASPLHF. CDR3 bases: TGCGCCAGCTCGGGATCGGGGGCTTCACCCCTCCACTTT.

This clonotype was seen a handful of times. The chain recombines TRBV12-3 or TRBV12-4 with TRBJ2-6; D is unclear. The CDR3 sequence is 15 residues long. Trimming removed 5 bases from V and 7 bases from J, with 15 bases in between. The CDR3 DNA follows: TGTGCCAGCAGTGTAAAGGGCCTCGGAGCCAACGTCCTGACTTTC. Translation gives CASSVKGLGANVLTF.

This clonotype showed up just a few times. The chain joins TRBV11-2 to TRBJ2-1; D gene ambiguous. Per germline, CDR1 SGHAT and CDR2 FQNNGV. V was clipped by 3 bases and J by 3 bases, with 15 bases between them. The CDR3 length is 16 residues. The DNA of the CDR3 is TGTGCCAGCAGCTTGCGCCCAGACCCGGGCTACAATGAGCAGTTCTTC. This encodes CASSLRPDPGYNEQFF.

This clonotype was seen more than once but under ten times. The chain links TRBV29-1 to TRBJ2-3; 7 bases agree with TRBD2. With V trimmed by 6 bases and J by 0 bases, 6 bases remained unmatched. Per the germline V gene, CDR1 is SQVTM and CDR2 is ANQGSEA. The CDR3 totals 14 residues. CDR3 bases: TGCAGCGTACCGGGAGGTTTGAGCACAGATACGCAGTATTTT. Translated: CSVPGGLSTDTQYF.

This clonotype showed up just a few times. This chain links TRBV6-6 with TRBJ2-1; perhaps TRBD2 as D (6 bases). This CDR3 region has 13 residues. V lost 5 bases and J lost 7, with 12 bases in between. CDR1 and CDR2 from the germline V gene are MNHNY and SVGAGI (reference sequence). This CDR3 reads CASSTRERNEQFF. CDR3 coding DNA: TGTGCCAGCAGTACTCGGGAGAGGAATGAGCAGTTCTTC.

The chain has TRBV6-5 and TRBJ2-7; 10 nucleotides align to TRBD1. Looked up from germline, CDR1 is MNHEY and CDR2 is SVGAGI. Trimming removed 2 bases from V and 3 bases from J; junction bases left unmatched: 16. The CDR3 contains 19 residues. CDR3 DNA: TGTGCCAGCAGTTACAACCCCCAAAAGACAGGGGGCTATTACTACGAGCAGTACTTC. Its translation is CASSYNPQKTGGYYYEQYF.

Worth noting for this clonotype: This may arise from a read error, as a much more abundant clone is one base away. The CDR3 protein is CASSLQGEQFF. In DNA form, the CDR3 reads TGTGCCAGCAGCTTACAGGGTGAGCAGTTCTTC. The chain employs TRBV7-9 and TRBJ2-1; perhaps TRBD1 as D (5 bases). CDR1 SEHNR and CDR2 FQNEAQ come from the germline V gene (reference sequence). V lost 2 bases and J lost 9, with 5 bases in between. The CDR3 contains 11 residues.

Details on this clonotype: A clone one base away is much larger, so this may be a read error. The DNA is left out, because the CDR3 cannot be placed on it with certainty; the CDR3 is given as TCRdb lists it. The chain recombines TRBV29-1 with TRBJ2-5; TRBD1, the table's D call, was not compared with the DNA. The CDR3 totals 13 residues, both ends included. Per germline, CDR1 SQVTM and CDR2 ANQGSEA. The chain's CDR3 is CSVGQGARETQHF.

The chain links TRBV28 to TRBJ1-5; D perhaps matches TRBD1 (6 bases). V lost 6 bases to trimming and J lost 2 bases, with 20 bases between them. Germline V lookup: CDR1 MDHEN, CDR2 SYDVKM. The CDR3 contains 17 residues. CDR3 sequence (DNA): TGTGCCAGCAGCCCTTGGGCAGGGGATGTCGGCAATCAGCCCCAGCATTTT. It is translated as CASSPWAGDVGNQPQHF.

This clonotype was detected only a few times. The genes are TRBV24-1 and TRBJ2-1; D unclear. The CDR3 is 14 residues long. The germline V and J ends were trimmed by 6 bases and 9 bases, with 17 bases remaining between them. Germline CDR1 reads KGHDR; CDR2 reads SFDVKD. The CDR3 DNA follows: TGTGCCACCAGTTCCCAGCGCCCCGACGGTGAGCAGTTCTTC. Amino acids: CATSSQRPDGEQFF.

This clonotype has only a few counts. The CDR3 bases are TGTGCCAGCAATGGTAGGGGGACGAACACCGGGGAGCTGTTTTTT. It codes for CASNGRGTNTGELFF. J is TRBJ2-2 and V is TRBV12-3 or TRBV12-4; TRBD1 might be the D (6 bases). V gave up 7 bases and J gave up 0 bases, with 12 bases separating them. This CDR3 comprises 15 residues.

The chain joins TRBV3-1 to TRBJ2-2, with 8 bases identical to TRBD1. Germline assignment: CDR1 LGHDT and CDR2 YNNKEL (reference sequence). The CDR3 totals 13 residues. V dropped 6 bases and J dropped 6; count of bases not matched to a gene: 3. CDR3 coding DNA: TGTGCCAGCAGGGGACAGGTAGCCGGGGAGCTGTTTTTT. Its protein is CASRGQVAGELFF.

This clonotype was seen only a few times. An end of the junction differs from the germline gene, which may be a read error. The CDR3 sequence: CASRPRQGYYNERFF. The CDR3 nucleotides are TGTGCCAGCCGACCCCGGCAGGGGTACTACAATGAGCGGTTCTTC. V and J are TRBV6-1 and TRBJ2-1; D is perhaps TRBD1 (6 bases). The CDR3 totals 15 residues. CDR1 is MNHNS and CDR2 is SASEGT in the germline V gene.

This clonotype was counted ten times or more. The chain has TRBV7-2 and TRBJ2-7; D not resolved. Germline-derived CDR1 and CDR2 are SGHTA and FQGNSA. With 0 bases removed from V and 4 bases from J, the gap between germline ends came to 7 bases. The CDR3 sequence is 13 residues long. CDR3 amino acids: CASSLAATYEQYF. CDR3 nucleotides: TGTGCCAGCAGCTTAGCGGCTACTTACGAGCAGTACTTC.

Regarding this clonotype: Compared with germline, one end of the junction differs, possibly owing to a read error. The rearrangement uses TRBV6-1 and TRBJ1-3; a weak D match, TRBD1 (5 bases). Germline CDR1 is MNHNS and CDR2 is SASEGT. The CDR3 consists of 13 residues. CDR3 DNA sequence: TGTGCCAGCACTGAAGGGACCGGAAACACCATATATTTT. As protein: CASTEGTGNTIYF.

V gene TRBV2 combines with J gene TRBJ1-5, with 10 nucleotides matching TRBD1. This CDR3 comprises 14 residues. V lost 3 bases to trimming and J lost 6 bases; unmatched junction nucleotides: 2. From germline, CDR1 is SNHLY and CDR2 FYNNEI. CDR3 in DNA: TGTGCCAGCAGTGACGGGACAGGGGTTCAGCCCCAGCATTTT. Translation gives CASSDGTGVQPQHF.

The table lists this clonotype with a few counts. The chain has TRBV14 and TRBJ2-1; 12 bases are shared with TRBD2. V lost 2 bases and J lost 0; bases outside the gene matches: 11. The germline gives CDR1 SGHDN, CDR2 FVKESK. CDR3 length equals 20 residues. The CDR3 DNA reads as TGTGCCAGCAGCCAATTGGCTAGCGGGAGGGCTAAGAGCTCCTACAATGAGCAGTTCTTC. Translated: CASSQLASGRAKSSYNEQFF.